One sample yielded the 21 T cell receptor beta chains listed below, sequenced in a study of identical twins. TCRdb redid the calling of the 5' RACE reads with MiXCR, one entry per CDR3 protein. Of 1.5 million to 2 million distinct CDR3 sequences listed, under 35% were seen once; the top ten hold about 0.27%. The sample was cord blood. These receptors were collected from a newborn girl in good health.

This clonotype was recorded a few times. This chain uses TRBV6-6 with TRBJ2-1; D remains unclear. CDR3 length: 13 amino acids. The ends were cut back, 2 bases at V and 8 bases at J, with 10 bases in the middle. Germline V CDR1 and CDR2: MNHNY, SVGAGI (reference sequence). CDR3 sequence (DNA): TGTGCCAGCAGTTACGAATTGGCCCATGAGCAGTTCTTC. Translation gives CASSYELAHEQFF.

The chain is built from TRBV15 and TRBJ2-1, with TRBD1 matching 9 bases. J lost 2 bases, V lost 6 bases, and 5 bases had no gene match. This CDR3 spans 15 amino acids. Germline V lookup: CDR1 LNHNV, CDR2 YYDKDF (reference sequence). The CDR3 here is CATRNRGLTYNEQFF. CDR3 nucleotide sequence: TGTGCCACCAGGAACAGGGGGCTCACCTACAATGAGCAGTTCTTC.

For this clonotype: An end of the junction differs from the germline gene, which may be a read error. The chain carries TRBV27 and TRBJ1-2, with 10 bases that match TRBD1. Germline loops: CDR1 MNHEY, CDR2 SMNVEV (reference sequence). The CDR3 is made up of 13 amino acids. The CDR3 sequence: CTSSRQGAYGYTF. In nucleotides, the CDR3 is TGTACCAGCAGCAGACAGGGGGCTTATGGCTACACCTTC.

The rearrangement links TRBV5-1 to TRBJ2-3; the D gene is possibly TRBD2 (5 bases). The germline CDR1 and CDR2 sequences are SGHRS and YFSETQ. Trimming left V 0 bases short and J 8 bases short, with 16 bases between. CDR3 length: 15 residues. The CDR3 sequence: CASSLGSGSAGTQYF. CDR3 in DNA: TGCGCCAGCAGCTTGGGGTCGGGGTCTGCAGGTACGCAGTATTTT. Full variable domain (missing parts from reference TRBV5-1 and TRBJ2-3): KAGVTQTPRYLIKTRGQQVTLSCSPISGHRSVSWYQQTPGQGLQFLFEYFSETQRNKGNFPGRFSGRQFSNSRSEMNVSTLELGDSALYLCASSLGSGSAGTQYFGPGTRLTVL.

The chain employs TRBV5-1 and TRBJ1-4; 7 bases map to TRBD1. This CDR3 is built from 15 residues. With 4 bases clipped from V and 7 bases from J, the junction kept 10 bases outside the gene matches. Germline V lookup: CDR1 SGHRS, CDR2 YFSETQ. CDR3 sequence (DNA): TGCGCCAGCAGCGCCGAGACAGGGAGCGTTGAAAAACTGTTTTTT. Its translation: CASSAETGSVEKLFF.

On this clonotype: A read error may produce the germline difference seen at one junction end. The gene calls are TRBV4-2 and TRBJ1-5; tentative D call: TRBD1 (5 bases). Germline-derived CDR1 and CDR2 are LGHNA and YNFKEQ. This CDR3 is built from 17 residues. For the CDR3, the DNA is TGTGCCAGCAGCCAAGAGAGTTCCGGGAGGGGCAATCGGCCCCAGCATTTT. Its translation is CASSQESSGRGNRPQHF.

The rearrangement links TRBV6-6 to TRBJ2-3; the match to TRBD2 covers 11 bases. Germline loops: CDR1 MNHNY, CDR2 SVGAGI (reference sequence). J lost 6 bases, V lost 6 bases, and 8 bases had no gene match. This CDR3 is 15 amino acids long. CDR3 DNA: TGTGCCAGCAGATTTAGCGGGGGGGCCATGGATACGCAGTATTTT. This sequence encodes CASRFSGGAMDTQYF.

The sample holds many counts of this clonotype. The genes are TRBV29-1 and TRBJ2-4; TRBD1 is a possible D gene (5 bases). This CDR3 contains 11 residues. The V end lost 2 bases, the J end lost 10 bases, and 9 bases lay between the germline ends. Germline CDR1 SQVTM, CDR2 ANQGSEA. CDR3 in DNA: TGCAGCGTTGAACAGGGTCGGATTCAGTACTTC. Amino acids: CSVEQGRIQYF.

Only a few counts were recorded for this clonotype. The chain employs TRBV12-3 or TRBV12-4 and TRBJ2-5, with D possibly TRBD1 on 5 matching bases. V was pared by 5 bases and J by 2 bases, with 15 bases between. The CDR3 extends over 15 amino acids. The CDR3 DNA sequence: TGTGCCAGCAGTCGCTCTGGGGCCTTACAAGAGACCCAGTACTTC. This translates into CASSRSGALQETQYF.

The chain links TRBV20-1 to TRBJ1-5, with a possible D match to TRBD1 (6 bases). Germline CDR1 reads DFQATT; CDR2 reads SNEGSKA (reference sequence). Trimming pared 3 bases from V and 0 bases from J, leaving 15 bases between. The CDR3 spans 16 residues. In DNA, the CDR3 is TGCAGTGCTAGTTGGGGGGCCGGTGGTAGCAATCAGCCCCAGCATTTT. Translated: CSASWGAGGSNQPQHF.

This chain uses TRBV4-1 with TRBJ2-7; TRBD2 is a possible D gene (7 bases). The V end lost 3 bases, the J end lost 7 bases, and 25 bases lay between the germline ends. CDR3 length: 17 residues. Germline values: CDR1 MGHRA, CDR2 YSYEKL. The CDR3 protein is CASSHPLRGPPYNEQYF. The CDR3 DNA reads as TGCGCCAGCAGCCATCCCTTGCGGGGGCCCCCCTACAATGAGCAGTACTTC.

The chain joins TRBV12-3 or TRBV12-4 to TRBJ2-3; 9 nucleotides match TRBD2. J gave up 1 base and V 4 bases, and 6 bases lay outside the gene matches. The CDR3 totals 16 residues. CDR3 DNA: TGTGCCAGCAGTTCCCCAGCGGGGGGACGCACAGATACGCAGTATTTT. It translates to CASSSPAGGRTDTQYF.

This clonotype was observed many times. V gene TRBV28 combines with J gene TRBJ1-1; 7 bases line up with TRBD1. Germline V CDR1 and CDR2: MDHEN, SYDVKM. Trimming cost V 3 bases and J 5 bases; bases outside gene matches: 6. CDR3 length: 14 amino acids. CDR3 in amino acids: CASSFSGGGTEAFF. The DNA for the CDR3 is TGTGCCAGCAGTTTCTCAGGGGGTGGGACTGAAGCTTTCTTT.

As DNA, the CDR3 is TGTGCCAGCACCCCAGCGGGAGTTCCCTACAATGAGCAGTTCTTC. This gives the protein CASTPAGVPYNEQFF. V and J are TRBV6-2 or TRBV6-3 and TRBJ2-1, with 8 bases that match TRBD2. Trimming took 7 bases from V and 2 from J; bases not matched to a gene: 7. The germline CDR1 and CDR2 sequences are MNHEY and SVGEGT. CDR3 length: 15 amino acids.

V gene TRBV6-5 combines with J gene TRBJ2-7; maybe TRBD2 (6 bases). Germline-derived CDR1 and CDR2 are MNHEY and SVGAGI. The CDR3 loop spans 13 amino acids. Deletions cut 3 bases from V and 6 bases from J, with 12 bases between. The CDR3 DNA reads TGTGCCAGCAGTTATACGGGGGTAAGCGAGCAGTACTTC. It translates to CASSYTGVSEQYF.

The chain combines TRBV18 with TRBJ2-7; 8 nucleotides match TRBD1. V was clipped by 2 bases and J by 7 bases; unmatched bases: 13. The CDR3 contains 16 residues. The germline CDR1 and CDR2 sequences are KGHSH and LQKENI. CDR3 loop: CASSPSNDRGVGEQYF. CDR3 sequence (DNA): TGTGCCAGCTCACCATCAAATGACAGGGGAGTCGGGGAGCAGTACTTC.

In its sample, this clonotype was seen many times. The genes are TRBV6-5 and TRBJ2-7, with TRBD2 matching over 9 bases. Trimming at V came to 6 bases and at J to 0 bases, leaving 6 bases not matched to a gene. The CDR3 consists of 15 residues. From germline, CDR1 is MNHEY and CDR2 SVGAGI. In DNA, the CDR3 is TGTGCCAGCAGCTCCGAAGCGGGAGGCTCCTACGAGCAGTACTTC. Translation: CASSSEAGGSYEQYF.

This clonotype was observed a single time. This rearrangement joins TRBV20-1 to TRBJ1-5; D not certain. Germline lookup yields CDR1 DFQATT and CDR2 SNEGSKA (reference sequence). This CDR3 has 13 amino acids. V was trimmed by 6 bases and J by 1 base, leaving 10 bases between them. CDR3 amino acids: CSAVGSSNQPQHF. The DNA of the CDR3 is TGCAGTGCCGTTGGGTCAAGCAATCAGCCCCAGCATTTT.

This clonotype has a count of ten or more. The chain combines TRBV6-5 with TRBJ1-6; D is unclear. V gave up 0 bases and J gave up 0 bases, with 6 bases separating them. Germline CDR1 reads MNHEY; CDR2 reads SVGAGI. There are 16 residues in the CDR3. The CDR3 DNA sequence: TGTGCCAGCAGTTACTCGGGGAGCTCCTATAATTCACCCCTCCACTTT. Protein sequence: CASSYSGSSYNSPLHF.

The V and J genes are TRBV12-3 or TRBV12-4 and TRBJ1-4; D perhaps matches TRBD1 (6 bases). This CDR3 region has 14 residues. V was trimmed by 2 bases and J by 10 bases, leaving 14 bases between them. The CDR3 DNA reads TGTGCCAGCAGTTTACGACAGGCGAGGGGAAAACTGTTTTTT. Its translation is CASSLRQARGKLFF.

CDR3 protein: CASRKLRSSYNEQFF. CDR3 coding DNA: TGTGCCAGCAGGAAACTCAGGAGCTCCTACAATGAGCAGTTCTTC. This sequence joins TRBV28 and TRBJ2-1; no clear D. Trimming took 6 bases from V and 0 from J, leaving 12 bases between them. The germline CDR1 and CDR2 sequences are MDHEN and SYDVKM. The CDR3 covers 15 residues.